This T cell receptor (delta chain) was documented in a study of γδ T cells in repeated Plasmodium falciparum infection. Study-level information: Malian children with intense seasonal malaria exposure were compared with matched Australian children. Samples were taken at baseline, before some infections, and 21 days after each. Overall study results and limits: Vdelta2-negative gammadelta repertoires appeared less diverse and less shared in Malian than Australian children. Vgamma9/Vdelta2+ repertoires stayed stably polyclonal over time and infection.

Bulk repertoires came from Vgamma9/Vdelta2+ or Vdelta2-negative gammadelta T cells flow-sorted from PBMC. TCRdb reanalysed the multiplex PCR reads via CATT. The repertoire holds around 52,000 delta-chain clones, with about 1.5% as singletons. A word on this clone: No antigen is known for it.

Germline loops: CDR1 TSWWSYY, CDR2 QGS. V was clipped by 2 bases and J by 0 bases; unmatched bases: 36. The CDR3 is 28 residues long. This sequence was found in a pool of human donors (malaria-infected and uninfected, not separated). V and J are TRDV1 and TRDJ1, with TRDD3 matching over 13 bases. As TCRdb names no J gene, one was assigned here on the basis of a DNA match to germline. Sequencing was performed on gamma-delta T cells from blood. CDR3 protein: CALGENRLRDYASYWGIRGNTYTDKLIF. CDR3 sequence (DNA): TGTGCTCTTGGGGAAAATCGGCTTCGAGACTATGCTTCCTACTGGGGGATACGCGGGAATACGTACACCGATAAACTCATCTTT.